Listed here are 25 T cell receptor beta chains from one sample, sequenced in a study of blood T cell repertoires in COVID-19. Produced via immunoSEQ multiplex PCR; TCRdb's table is partial and in-frame only. The sample records about 170,000 clones, roughly 90% being singletons. Sequenced sample: peripheral blood. These receptors were collected from a man younger than 35 with COVID-19, enrolled during active disease.

J is TRBJ1-1 and V is TRBV6-5; D is uncertain. The V gene's germline CDR1 is MNHEY and CDR2 SVGAGI. The ends were cut back, 0 bases at V and 1 base at J, with 6 bases in the middle. The CDR3 length is 14 residues. CDR3 loop: CASSYSHKNTEAFF. The CDR3 nucleotides are TGTGCCAGCAGTTACTCGCACAAGAACACTGAAGCTTTCTTT.

In this sample, this clone turned up a few times. The rearrangement links TRBV15 to TRBJ2-5; tentative D call: TRBD2 (5 bases). The CDR3 has 13 amino acids. The V end lost 5 bases, the J end lost 4 bases, and 11 bases lay between the germline ends. Germline V gene data show CDR1 as LNHNV and CDR2 as YYDKDF (reference sequence). CDR3 in amino acids: CATSVVAGETQYF. CDR3 coding DNA: TGTGCCACCAGCGTGGTGGCGGGAGAGACCCAGTACTTC.

The rearrangement uses TRBV27 and TRBJ2-7; D gene uncertain. Germline CDR1 MNHEY, CDR2 SMNVEV (reference sequence). The ends were cut back, 6 bases at V and 0 bases at J, with 9 bases in the middle. This CDR3 comprises 13 residues. This CDR3 is CASRRMSSYEQYF. The CDR3 bases are TGTGCCAGCAGGAGGATGAGCTCCTACGAGCAGTACTTC.

The chain has TRBV27 and TRBJ2-3, with TRBD2 matching over 8 bases. With 1 base clipped from V and 4 bases from J, the junction kept 7 bases outside the gene matches. Germline V gives CDR1 MNHEY, CDR2 SMNVEV (reference sequence). The CDR3 covers 16 residues. For the CDR3, the DNA is TGTGCCAGCAGTTTATACGGGAGGGCCATCCCAGATACGCAGTATTTT. Protein product: CASSLYGRAIPDTQYF.

The chain recombines TRBV28 with TRBJ2-1; maybe TRBD1 (6 bases). This CDR3 has 14 amino acids. CDR1 is MDHEN, CDR2 SYDVKM, per germline. Trimming pared 6 bases from V and 4 bases from J, leaving 13 bases between. The CDR3 sequence: CASSRRDRYNEQFF. The CDR3 DNA follows: TGTGCCAGCAGCCGGAGAGACAGGTACAATGAGCAGTTCTTC.

The chain links TRBV30 to TRBJ2-1; TRBD2 agrees at 12 bases. The CDR3 loop spans 16 amino acids. Germline trimming cut 4 bases from V and 5 bases from J; bases unmatched to any gene: 9. CDR1 is GTSNPN, CDR2 SVGIG, per germline (reference sequence). The chain's CDR3 is CAWNTRLAGDHNEQFF. The CDR3 DNA reads as TGTGCCTGGAATACCAGACTAGCGGGAGATCACAATGAGCAGTTCTTC.

The V and J genes are TRBV28 and TRBJ2-7, with a weak D call TRBD1 (5 bases). Trimming removed 3 bases at V and 0 bases at J, with 15 bases between. CDR3 length: 16 amino acids. Germline V gene sequence: CDR1 MDHEN, CDR2 SYDVKM. CDR3 residues: CASSLDMGPGSYEQYF. The CDR3 nucleotides are TGTGCCAGCAGTTTGGACATGGGTCCCGGCTCCTACGAGCAGTACTTC.

J is TRBJ2-2 and V is TRBV27, with D maybe TRBD2 (5 bases). From germline, CDR1 is MNHEY and CDR2 SMNVEV (reference sequence). Trimming left V 7 bases short and J 4 bases short, with 16 bases between. CDR3 length equals 15 residues. CDR3 loop: CASTRGHGVTGELFF. The CDR3 DNA is TGTGCCAGCACCCGGGGTCATGGGGTCACCGGGGAGCTGTTTTTT.

J is TRBJ2-3 and V is TRBV27; a weak D match, TRBD2 (6 bases). The CDR3 extends over 15 amino acids. V was cut by 2 bases and J by 2 bases, with 11 bases left in between. Germline CDR1 and CDR2: MNHEY and SMNVEV (reference sequence). The CDR3 bases are TGTGCCAGCAGTTTAGGAGGGATTTACACAGATACGCAGTATTTT. It is translated as CASSLGGIYTDTQYF.

The genes are TRBV9 and TRBJ2-5; D perhaps matches TRBD1 (5 bases). This CDR3 contains 14 residues. CDR1 SGDLS and CDR2 YYNGEE come from the germline V gene. V lost 2 bases, J lost 2 bases, and 10 bases lay in between. The DNA for the CDR3 is TGTGCCAGCAGCGTGTCAGGGTTTCAAGAGACCCAGTACTTC. Its protein product is CASSVSGFQETQYF.

The V and J genes are TRBV7-9 and TRBJ1-1; TRBD1 matches 8 bases. This CDR3 has 14 amino acids. The V segment lost 5 bases and the J segment 5 bases; nucleotides outside the gene matches: 7. CDR1 is SEHNR, CDR2 FQNEAQ, per germline (reference sequence). DNA for the CDR3: TGTGCCAGCAGCCCAGGGGGCAGGGGGACTGAAGCTTTCTTT. This encodes CASSPGGRGTEAFF.

The sample holds one count of this clone. This chain connects TRBV6-4 to TRBJ2-3; 9 bases line up with TRBD2. Germline lookup yields CDR1 MRHNA and CDR2 SNTAGT. The CDR3 extends over 16 amino acids. The V segment lost 0 bases and the J segment 1 base; nucleotides outside the gene matches: 2. The CDR3 here is CASSDSGGRGTDTQYF. In DNA, the CDR3 is TGTGCCAGCAGTGACTCTGGCGGGAGGGGCACAGATACGCAGTATTTT.

The chain carries TRBV9 and TRBJ1-1, with D possibly matching TRBD1 (5 bases). Germline lookup yields CDR1 SGDLS and CDR2 YYNGEE. V was clipped by 0 bases and J by 0 bases, with 9 bases between them. The CDR3 is made up of 15 amino acids. Here the CDR3 DNA reads TGTGCCAGCAGCGTAGTAGGAGGGGTGAACACTGAAGCTTTCTTT. The encoded protein is CASSVVGGVNTEAFF.

This clone came up a few times. The gene calls are TRBV29-1 and TRBJ1-2; D remains ambiguous. Germline values: CDR1 SQVTM, CDR2 ANQGSEA. The CDR3 extends over 14 amino acids. Trimming took 3 bases from V and 0 from J, leaving 11 bases between them. In DNA, the CDR3 is TGCAGCGTTGACCCTGGTCAGGCTAACTATGGCTACACCTTC. Translated: CSVDPGQANYGYTF.

V usage is TRBV19 and J usage is TRBJ2-1; 9 nucleotides match TRBD2. The J segment lost 9 bases and the V segment lost 8 bases, leaving 14 bases of the junction unmatched. CDR1 and CDR2 (germline): LNHDA, SQIVND (reference sequence). The CDR3 extends over 15 amino acids. CDR3 in DNA: TGTGCCAGTTCTCCCGGCGGCGGGAGGGCCAGTGAGCAGTTCTTC. As protein: CASSPGGGRASEQFF.

This chain uses TRBV14 with TRBJ2-7; D not certain. The CDR3 runs to 15 residues. V was pared by 1 base and J by 2 bases, with 12 bases between. The V gene's germline CDR1 is SGHDN and CDR2 FVKESK. CDR3 amino acids: CASSQGAGKPYEQYF. The CDR3 DNA is TGTGCCAGCAGCCAAGGGGCAGGTAAACCCTACGAGCAGTACTTC.

The chain uses TRBV28 and TRBJ2-5, with unresolved D. The germline CDR1 and CDR2 sequences are MDHEN and SYDVKM. The ends were cut back, 5 bases at V and 2 bases at J, with 9 bases in the middle. The CDR3 sequence is 13 residues long. The CDR3 protein is CASSRLAQETQYF. CDR3 DNA sequence: TGTGCCAGCAGTAGATTAGCTCAAGAGACCCAGTACTTC.

V is TRBV4-3 and J is TRBJ2-6; 9 bases are shared with TRBD1. V lost 4 bases and J lost 2; bases outside the gene matches: 9. CDR1 LGHNA and CDR2 YSLEER come from the germline V gene. The CDR3 is made up of 18 amino acids. This CDR3 is CASSPSDRGVAGANVLTF. CDR3 DNA sequence: TGCGCCAGCAGCCCCTCCGACAGGGGGGTCGCTGGGGCCAACGTCCTGACTTTC.

This chain uses TRBV2 with TRBJ1-2; 7 nucleotides align to TRBD1. CDR3 size: 14 residues. V shed 5 bases and J 4 bases; nucleotides not matched to a gene: 7. Germline CDR1 is SNHLY and CDR2 is FYNNEI. DNA for the CDR3: TGTGCCAGCAGTCGTGACAGGGCCGGCTATGGCTACACCTTC. Translated: CASSRDRAGYGYTF.

The chain combines TRBV5-4 with TRBJ1-5; D uncertain. From germline, CDR1 is SGHNT and CDR2 YYREEE (reference sequence). The CDR3 sequence is 16 residues long. V lost 0 bases and J 4 bases, leaving 14 bases between the germline ends. CDR3 sequence reads: CASSLGGPLGNQPQHF. The CDR3, as DNA: TGTGCCAGCAGCTTGGGAGGGCCACTGGGAAATCAGCCCCAGCATTTT.

The rearrangement links TRBV10-3 to TRBJ2-6; possible D gene TRBD2, 5 bases. Germline CDR1 ENHRY, CDR2 SYGVKD. Trimming pared 2 bases from V and 3 bases from J, leaving 8 bases between. The CDR3 runs to 15 residues. The CDR3 DNA sequence: TGTGCCATCAGTGAGGAAGAGGGTGGGGCCAACGTCCTGACTTTC. Protein: CAISEEEGGANVLTF.

The rearrangement joins TRBV7-2 to TRBJ2-1; weak D call: TRBD2 (6 bases). The CDR3 has 13 amino acids. Trimming pared 5 bases from V and 8 bases from J, leaving 13 bases between. Germline-derived CDR1 and CDR2 are SGHTA and FQGNSA. The CDR3 loop is CASSILRDYEQFF. DNA of the CDR3: TGTGCCAGCAGCATACTAAGGGACTATGAGCAGTTCTTC.

The chain uses TRBV30 and TRBJ1-1, with D maybe TRBD1 (6 bases). This CDR3 has 15 amino acids. Trimming left V 2 bases short and J 2 bases short, with 15 bases between. The germline V gene encodes CDR1 GTSNPN and CDR2 SVGIG (reference sequence). CDR3 loop: CAWSLRTGINTEAFF. DNA of the CDR3: TGTGCCTGGAGTCTCCGTACAGGGATAAACACTGAAGCTTTCTTT.

The CDR3 sequence: CASSGNPGQGRPQLDTQYF. DNA of the CDR3: TGTGCCAGCAGCGGAAACCCCGGACAGGGACGGCCTCAGTTGGATACGCAGTATTTT. The genes are TRBV9 and TRBJ2-3, with TRBD1 matching 8 bases. Per the germline V gene, CDR1 is SGDLS and CDR2 is YYNGEE. The CDR3 is 19 residues long. V was pared by 3 bases and J by 6 bases, with 21 bases of the junction left unmatched.

This chain links TRBV30 with TRBJ1-4; 8 bases line up with TRBD1. The ends lost 4 bases at V and 3 bases at J; junction bases unmatched: 4. The CDR3 length is 14 residues. Germline values: CDR1 GTSNPN, CDR2 SVGIG (reference sequence). Written as DNA, the CDR3 is TGTGCCTGGAACAGGGGGTTATCTAATGAAAAACTGTTTTTT. Its protein is CAWNRGLSNEKLFF.